This T cell receptor beta chain is drawn from a study of T cell repertoires in cytomegalovirus infection. Germline trimming cut 1 base from V and 4 bases from J; bases unmatched to any gene: 12. The CDR3 totals 17 residues. Germline CDR1 reads DFQATT; CDR2 reads SNEGSKA (reference sequence). To note about this clonotype: As yet, its antigen is unknown.

MiXCR, applied by TCRdb to the reads, yields one record per CDR3 protein. Here the sample spans about 100,000 distinct CDR3 sequences, 35% to 50% being singletons. This specimen consisted of CD8+ T cells from cultured PBMCs, obtained from culture after CMV antigen stimulation. V and J are TRBV20-1 and TRBJ2-5; 10 nucleotides align to TRBD2. The sequence came from a human donor in good health (CMV status not recorded). Some clones in this sample may be carry-over from other donors' samples. This chain's CDR3 is CSARGVASGGPVETQYF. The CDR3, as DNA: TGCAGTGCTAGAGGGGTAGCTAGCGGGGGACCGGTAGAGACCCAGTACTTC.